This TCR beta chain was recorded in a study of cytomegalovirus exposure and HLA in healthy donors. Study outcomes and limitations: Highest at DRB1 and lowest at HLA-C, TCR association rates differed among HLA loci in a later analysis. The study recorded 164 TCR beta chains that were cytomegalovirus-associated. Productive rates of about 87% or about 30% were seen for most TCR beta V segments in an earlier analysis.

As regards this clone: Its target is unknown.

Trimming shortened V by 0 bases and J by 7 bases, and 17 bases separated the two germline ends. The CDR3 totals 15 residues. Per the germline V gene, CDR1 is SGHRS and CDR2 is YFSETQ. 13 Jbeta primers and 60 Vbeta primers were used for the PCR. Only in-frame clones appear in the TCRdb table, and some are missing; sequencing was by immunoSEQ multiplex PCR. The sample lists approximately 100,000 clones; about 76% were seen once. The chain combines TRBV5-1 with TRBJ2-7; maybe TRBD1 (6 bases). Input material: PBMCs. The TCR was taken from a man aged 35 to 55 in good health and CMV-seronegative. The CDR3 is CASSLEGHGGLEQYF. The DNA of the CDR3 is TGCGCCAGCAGCTTGGAGGGACATGGAGGCCTGGAGCAGTACTTC. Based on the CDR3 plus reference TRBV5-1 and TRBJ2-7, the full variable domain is KAGVTQTPRYLIKTRGQQVTLSCSPISGHRSVSWYQQTPGQGLQFLFEYFSETQRNKGNFPGRFSGRQFSNSRSEMNVSTLELGDSALYLCASSLEGHGGLEQYFGPGTRLTVT.